This TCR beta chain was obtained from a study of OX40 agonist ivuxolimab in advanced cancers. For the study at large: Every 2 weeks, patients got intravenous ivuxolimab at one of six dose levels (0.01-10 mg/kg). Every patient in dose escalation had hepatocellular carcinoma, melanoma, renal cell or head and neck cancer.

Whole-study results and caveats: Expanded peripheral T cells had an undetermined antigen specificity.

Worth noting for this clone: Its antigen is not known.

The germline V gene encodes CDR1 LGHNA and CDR2 YSLEER. Trimming pared 0 bases from V and 0 bases from J, leaving 8 bases between. CDR3 length: 15 amino acids. Profiled with immunoSEQ multiplex PCR; TCRdb holds only in-frame clones, not every one. The sample has about 40,000 clones; 70% to 90% are singletons. The chain recombines TRBV4-3 with TRBJ1-1; no clear D. The TCR originated in an adult with an advanced solid tumor such as melanoma, head and neck, liver or kidney cancer. The material was CD4+ or CD8+ T cells sorted from blood, obtained in a trial of the OX40 agonist ivuxolimab. The CDR3 sequence is CASSQDRSLNTEAFF. The CDR3 region has the DNA TGCGCCAGCAGCCAAGACAGGTCCTTGAACACTGAAGCTTTCTTT.